This T cell receptor (beta chain) was profiled in a study of cytomegalovirus exposure and HLA in healthy donors. The PCR made use of 60 Vbeta and 13 Jbeta primers. This table comes from immunoSEQ multiplex PCR, and its TCRdb copy is limited to in-frame clones, with some not included. Here the sample spans 100,000 or so clones, approximately 81% being singletons. Healthy bone marrow donors supplied every sample. CDR1 SGDLS and CDR2 YYNGEE come from the germline V gene. V lost 0 bases, J lost 1 base, and 2 bases stayed unmatched. The CDR3 is 15 amino acids. This clone was observed a single time. Its antigen remains unidentified. Other DNA sequences in this specimen translate into the identical CDR3. Findings and limits, study-wide: Among donors in an Asian-associated ancestry cluster, a later analysis reportedly found fewer N-insertions than the approximately 700-donor mean. Apparent HLA restriction characterized most CMV-associated TCR beta chains in a later analysis.

This TCR derives from a man between 25 and 39 years old in good health and CMV-seronegative. The sample was PBMCs. This chain uses TRBV9 with TRBJ2-7; 9 bases are shared with TRBD1. The CDR3, as DNA: TGTGCCAGCAGCGTAGCCGGGACAGGGTCCTACGAGCAGTACTTC. Amino acids: CASSVAGTGSYEQYF.